This T cell receptor beta chain was captured in a study of T cells in Graves' hyperthyroidism and ophthalmopathy. CDR1 SGHAT and CDR2 FQDESV come from the germline V gene (reference sequence). With 5 bases clipped from V and 2 bases from J, the junction kept 2 bases outside the gene matches. CDR3 length equals 13 residues. Ten or more counts support this clonotype. The TCR beta CDR3 regions underwent amplification using RNA transcripts as the source. TCR CDR3 underwent first-round RT-PCR with the HTBI primer set. From the multiplex PCR reads, TCRdb called clonotypes with MiXCR, one entry per CDR3 protein. The repertoire includes fewer than 550,000 distinct CDR3 sequences, 15% to 19% of them detected once, and 13% to 15% sits in the top ten.

The chain couples TRBV11-1 to TRBJ1-2; 7 bases match TRBD1. This clonotype originated in a woman under 30 with Graves' hyperthyroidism. The sequencing sample was made of blood. The CDR3 sequence: CASSQQGNYGYTF. In DNA, the CDR3 is TGTGCCAGCAGCCAACAGGGGAACTATGGCTACACCTTC.